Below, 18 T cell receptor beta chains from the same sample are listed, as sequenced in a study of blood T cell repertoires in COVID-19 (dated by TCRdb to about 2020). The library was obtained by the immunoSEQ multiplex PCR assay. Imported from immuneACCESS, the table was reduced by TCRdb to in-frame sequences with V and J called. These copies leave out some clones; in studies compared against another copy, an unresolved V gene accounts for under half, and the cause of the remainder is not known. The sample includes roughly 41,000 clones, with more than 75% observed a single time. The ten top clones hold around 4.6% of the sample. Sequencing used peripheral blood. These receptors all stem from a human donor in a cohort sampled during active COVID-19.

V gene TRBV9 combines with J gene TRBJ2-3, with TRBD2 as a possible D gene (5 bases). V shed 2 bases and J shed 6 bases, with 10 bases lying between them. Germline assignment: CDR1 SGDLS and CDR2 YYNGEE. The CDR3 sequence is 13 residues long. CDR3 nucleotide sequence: TGTGCCAGCAGCGTTGAGGGTCCCGATACGCAGTATTTT. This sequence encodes CASSVEGPDTQYF.

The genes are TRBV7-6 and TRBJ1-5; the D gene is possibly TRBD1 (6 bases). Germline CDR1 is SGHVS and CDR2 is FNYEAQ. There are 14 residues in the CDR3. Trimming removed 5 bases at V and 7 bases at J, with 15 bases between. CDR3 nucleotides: TGTGCCAGCAGCCCACGACAGGTCGGGCAGCCCCAGCATTTT. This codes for CASSPRQVGQPQHF.

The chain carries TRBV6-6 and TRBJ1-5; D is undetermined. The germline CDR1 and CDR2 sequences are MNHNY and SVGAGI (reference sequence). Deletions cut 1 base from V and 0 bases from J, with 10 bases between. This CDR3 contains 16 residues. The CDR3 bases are TGTGCCAGCAGTTACTTTCTGTTAGATAGCAATCAGCCCCAGCATTTT. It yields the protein CASSYFLLDSNQPQHF.

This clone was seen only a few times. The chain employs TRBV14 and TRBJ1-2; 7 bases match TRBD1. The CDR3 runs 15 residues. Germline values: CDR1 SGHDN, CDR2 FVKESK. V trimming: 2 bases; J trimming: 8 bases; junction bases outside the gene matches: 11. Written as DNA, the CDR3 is TGTGCCAGCAGCCAACTCTATTCGACAGGGCAAGGCTACACCTTC. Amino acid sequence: CASSQLYSTGQGYTF.

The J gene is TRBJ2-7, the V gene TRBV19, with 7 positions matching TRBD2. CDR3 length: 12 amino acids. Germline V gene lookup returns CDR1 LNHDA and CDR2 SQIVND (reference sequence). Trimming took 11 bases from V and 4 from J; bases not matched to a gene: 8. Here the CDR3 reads CAVASGAYEQYF. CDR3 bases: TGTGCCGTAGCTAGCGGAGCTTACGAGCAGTACTTC. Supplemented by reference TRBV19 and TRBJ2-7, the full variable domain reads DGGITQSPKYLFRKEGQNVTLSCEQNLNHDAMYWYRQDPGQGLRLIYYSQIVNDFQKGDIAEGYSVSREKKESFPLTVTSAQKNPTAFYLCAVASGAYEQYFGPGTRLTVT.

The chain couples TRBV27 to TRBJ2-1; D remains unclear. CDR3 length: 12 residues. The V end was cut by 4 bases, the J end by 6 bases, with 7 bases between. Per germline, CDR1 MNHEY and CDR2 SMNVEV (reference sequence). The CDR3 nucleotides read TGTGCCAGCAGTTCCCCAGTCAATGAGCAGTTCTTC. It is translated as CASSSPVNEQFF.

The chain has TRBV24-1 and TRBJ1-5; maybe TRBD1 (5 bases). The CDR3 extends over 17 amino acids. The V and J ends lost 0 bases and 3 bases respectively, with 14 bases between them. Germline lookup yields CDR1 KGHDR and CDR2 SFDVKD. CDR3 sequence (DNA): TGTGCCACCAGTGATTTGGACCTCATCAGGGACAATCAGCCCCAGCATTTT. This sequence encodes CATSDLDLIRDNQPQHF.

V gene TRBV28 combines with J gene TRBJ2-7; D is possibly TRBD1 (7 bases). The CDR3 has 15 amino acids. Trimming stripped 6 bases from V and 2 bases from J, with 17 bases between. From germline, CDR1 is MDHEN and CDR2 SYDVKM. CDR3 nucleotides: TGTGCCAGCAGACCCCAGGGGGGAGTTGCCTACGAGCAGTACTTC. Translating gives CASRPQGGVAYEQYF.

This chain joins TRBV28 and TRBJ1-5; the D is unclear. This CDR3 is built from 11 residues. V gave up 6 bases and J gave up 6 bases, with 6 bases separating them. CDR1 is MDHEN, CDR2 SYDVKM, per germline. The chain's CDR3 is CASSLSQPQHF. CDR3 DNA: TGTGCCAGCAGCCTGAGTCAGCCCCAGCATTTT.

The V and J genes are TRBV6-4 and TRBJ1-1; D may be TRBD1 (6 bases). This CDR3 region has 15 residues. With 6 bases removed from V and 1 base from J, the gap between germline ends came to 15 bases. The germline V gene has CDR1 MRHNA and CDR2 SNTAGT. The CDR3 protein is CASRSQGQGNTEAFF. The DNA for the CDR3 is TGTGCCAGCAGGTCACAGGGTCAGGGGAACACTGAAGCTTTCTTT.

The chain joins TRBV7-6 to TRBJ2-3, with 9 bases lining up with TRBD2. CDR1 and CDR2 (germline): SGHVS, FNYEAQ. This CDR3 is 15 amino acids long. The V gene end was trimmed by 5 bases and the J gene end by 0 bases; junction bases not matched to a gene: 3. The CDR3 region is CASSPTSGSTDTQYF. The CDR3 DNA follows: TGTGCCAGCAGCCCCACTAGCGGGAGCACAGATACGCAGTATTTT.

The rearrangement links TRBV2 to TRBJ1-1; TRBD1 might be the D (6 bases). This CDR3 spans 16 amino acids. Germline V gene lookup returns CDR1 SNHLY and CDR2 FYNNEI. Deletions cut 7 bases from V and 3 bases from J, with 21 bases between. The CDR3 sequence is CASTQEGGARYTEAFF. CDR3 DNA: TGTGCCAGCACCCAGGAAGGGGGGGCGCGGTACACTGAAGCTTTCTTT.

This CDR3 is CASSSPTGVFYSYEQYF. Here the CDR3 DNA reads TGCGCCAGCAGCTCCCCTACAGGGGTCTTCTACTCCTACGAGCAGTACTTC. V usage is TRBV5-1 and J usage is TRBJ2-7, with 7 bases aligning to TRBD1. Germline CDR1 and CDR2: SGHRS and YFSETQ. The CDR3 length is 17 residues. The ends lost 3 bases at V and 0 bases at J; junction bases unmatched: 12.

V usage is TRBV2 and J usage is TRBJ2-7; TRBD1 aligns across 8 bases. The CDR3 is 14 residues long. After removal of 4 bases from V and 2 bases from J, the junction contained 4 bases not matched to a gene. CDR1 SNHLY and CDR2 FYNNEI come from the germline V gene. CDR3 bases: TGTGCCAGCAGTGGGGCAGGGGGCACCTACGAGCAGTACTTC. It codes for CASSGAGGTYEQYF.

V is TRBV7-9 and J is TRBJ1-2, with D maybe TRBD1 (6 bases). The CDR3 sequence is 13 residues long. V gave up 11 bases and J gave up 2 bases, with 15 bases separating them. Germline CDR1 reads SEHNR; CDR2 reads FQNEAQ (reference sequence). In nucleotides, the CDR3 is TGTGCCTCCACTCCTGGACAGAACTATGGCTACACCTTC. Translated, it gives CASTPGQNYGYTF. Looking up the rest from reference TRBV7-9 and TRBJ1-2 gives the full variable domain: DTGVSQNPRHKITKRGQNVTFRCDPISEHNRLYWYRQTLGQGPEFLTYFQNEAQLEKSRLLSDRFSAERPKGSFSTLEIQRTEQGDSAMYLCASTPGQNYGYTFGSGTRLTVV.

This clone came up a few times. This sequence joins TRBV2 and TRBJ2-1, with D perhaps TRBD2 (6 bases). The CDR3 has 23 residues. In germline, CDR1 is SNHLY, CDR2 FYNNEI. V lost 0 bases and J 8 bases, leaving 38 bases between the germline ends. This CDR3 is CASSEALWLGGEVAVFRWDEQFF. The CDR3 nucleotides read TGTGCCAGCAGTGAAGCATTGTGGTTAGGAGGGGAGGTCGCTGTGTTTAGATGGGATGAGCAGTTCTTC.

The CDR3: CASSQEITVPYEKLFF. In DNA, the CDR3 is TGTGCCAGCAGCCAAGAGATCACAGTTCCCTATGAAAAACTGTTTTTT. V and J are TRBV3-1 (or the pseudogene TRBV3-2) and TRBJ1-4; unclear D gene. The CDR3 has 16 amino acids. Trimming removed 0 bases at V and 6 bases at J, with 14 bases between. CDR1 and CDR2 from the germline V gene are LGHDT and YNNKEL (reference sequence).

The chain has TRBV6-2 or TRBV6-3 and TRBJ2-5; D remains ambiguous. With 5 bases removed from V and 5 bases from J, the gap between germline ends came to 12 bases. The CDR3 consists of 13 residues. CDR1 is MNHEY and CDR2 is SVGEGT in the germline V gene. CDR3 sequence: CASSHSSGETQYF. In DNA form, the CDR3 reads TGTGCCAGCAGTCATAGCAGTGGGGAGACCCAGTACTTC.